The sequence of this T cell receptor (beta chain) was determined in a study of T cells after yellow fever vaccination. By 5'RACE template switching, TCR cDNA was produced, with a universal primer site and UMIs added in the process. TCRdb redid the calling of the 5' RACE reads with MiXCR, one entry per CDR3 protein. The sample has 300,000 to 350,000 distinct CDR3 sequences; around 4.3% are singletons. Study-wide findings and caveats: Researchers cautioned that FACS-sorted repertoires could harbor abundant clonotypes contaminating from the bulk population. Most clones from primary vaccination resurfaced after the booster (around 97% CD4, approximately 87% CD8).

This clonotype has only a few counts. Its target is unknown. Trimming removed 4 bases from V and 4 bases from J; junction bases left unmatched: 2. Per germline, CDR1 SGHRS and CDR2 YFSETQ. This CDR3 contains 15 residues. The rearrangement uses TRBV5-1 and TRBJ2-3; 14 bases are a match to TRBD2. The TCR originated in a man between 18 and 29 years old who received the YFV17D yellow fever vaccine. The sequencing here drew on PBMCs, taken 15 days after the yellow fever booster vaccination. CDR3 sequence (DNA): TGCGCCAGCAGCCAGGGACTAGCGGGGGCAGATACGCAGTATTTT. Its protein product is CASSQGLAGADTQYF. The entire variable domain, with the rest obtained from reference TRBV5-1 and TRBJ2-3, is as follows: KAGVTQTPRYLIKTRGQQVTLSCSPISGHRSVSWYQQTPGQGLQFLFEYFSETQRNKGNFPGRFSGRQFSNSRSEMNVSTLELGDSALYLCASSQGLAGADTQYFGPGTRLTVL.